This entry is about one TCR beta chain. Its antigen is not identified. Mouse names are used for the genes. The CDR3 is cut off 4 residues early in the read; its end comes from the germline J gene. The entry originates in a study of CD8+ T cells in alopecia areata. At the level of the study: Donor skin was harvested from roughly 6-13-month-old C3H/HeJ mice with spontaneous alopecia and grafted onto roughly 6-10-week-old female C3H/HeJ recipients. General study results and limits: Sequenced scalp T cells also include alphabeta T cells resident in normal skin. Relative to normal scalp, lesional scalp, especially alopecia totalis/universalis, showed higher clonality.

This CDR3 is built from 15 residues. The germline CDR1 and CDR2 sequences are NNHDY and SYVADS. The V end lost 3 bases, the J end lost 4 bases, and 16 bases lay between the germline ends. Following RNA extraction, reverse transcription yielded cDNA that acted as the sequencing template. Clones were sequenced by immunoSEQ multiplex PCR, and TCRdb holds only the in-frame ones, with some missing. The sample contains more than 90,000 clones, none of them singletons. The V gene is TRBV13-3, the J gene TRBJ1-2, with D perhaps TRBD1 (5 bases). Sequencing input: lesional skin. This TCR was sampled from a C3H/HeJ mouse with alopecia areata. MHC haplotype: H2-k. CDR3 DNA (partial): TGTGCCAGCAGTGGCCGGAAAAGGGGAGGCTCC. This gives the protein CASSGRKRGGS. The entire CDR3 reads CASSGRKRGGSDYTF.